Below, 17 T cell receptor beta chains from the same sample are listed, as sequenced in a study of CD4 T cells in relation to SARS-CoV-2 and coronaviruses. Data came from immunoSEQ multiplex PCR; TCRdb stores just in-frame clones and leaves some out. Found here are about 19,000 clones, about three quarters of them singletons; the top ten hold approximately 23%. CD4+ T cells from unexposed donors were obtained before the COVID-19 pandemic (2011-2018). Isolation of CD4+ T cells took place after around eleven days in culture. These receptors' targets are unknown. Sequencing used CD4+ T cells from PBMCs, cultured in vitro. The receptors here all came from a human donor in good health.

This sequence joins TRBV6-1 and TRBJ1-6; D not resolved. Germline assignment: CDR1 MNHNS and CDR2 SASEGT. The CDR3 sequence is 16 residues long. Trimming stripped 4 bases from V and 0 bases from J, with 10 bases between. The CDR3 DNA sequence: TGTGCCAGCAGTGTGGTCCGGGGCTCCTATAATTCACCCCTCCACTTT. This encodes CASSVVRGSYNSPLHF.

This chain joins TRBV6-5 and TRBJ2-2; D gene ambiguous. The CDR3 has 13 amino acids. V dropped 6 bases and J dropped 2 bases, with 7 bases sitting between them. Germline CDR1 reads MNHEY; CDR2 reads SVGAGI. This CDR3 reads CASRPPNTGELFF. CDR3 DNA sequence: TGTGCCAGCAGGCCGCCTAACACCGGGGAGCTGTTTTTT.

To note about this clone: In the same sample, other DNA sequences code for this CDR3. This sequence joins TRBV7-2 and TRBJ2-7; D perhaps matches TRBD1 (5 bases). CDR1 SGHTA and CDR2 FQGNSA come from the germline V gene. The CDR3 consists of 12 residues. The germline V and J ends were trimmed by 5 bases and 3 bases, with 8 bases remaining between them. The CDR3 spells CASSLQGYEQYF. The CDR3 DNA follows: TGTGCCAGCAGCCTTCAGGGCTACGAGCAGTACTTC.

The chain has TRBV29-1 and TRBJ2-1, with 9 bases matching TRBD1. Losses at the gene ends were 3 bases for V and 9 bases for J; bases not matched to a gene: 12. This CDR3 has 15 residues. Looked up from germline, CDR1 is SQVTM and CDR2 is ANQGSEA. The CDR3 spells CSVEPTGGAPSEQFF. In DNA, the CDR3 is TGCAGCGTTGAGCCCACAGGGGGCGCCCCGAGTGAGCAGTTCTTC.

The chain carries TRBV19 and TRBJ1-2; possibly TRBD1 for D (5 bases). This CDR3 contains 16 residues. Germline CDR1 LNHDA, CDR2 SQIVND (reference sequence). The CDR3 DNA is TGTGCGAGTTACGCGGGACCCGATCGTCCTAACTATGGCTACACCTTC. It is translated as CASYAGPDRPNYGYTF.

This clone was counted between two and nine times. This chain links TRBV10-1 with TRBJ2-3; 7 bases match TRBD1. CDR1 and CDR2 from the germline V gene are WNHNN and SYGVQD (reference sequence). V lost 7 bases and J lost 0; bases outside the gene matches: 4. The CDR3 covers 14 residues. The CDR3 loop is CASTQDRSTDTQYF. The DNA of the CDR3 is TGCGCCAGCACCCAGGACAGGAGCACAGATACGCAGTATTTT.

The V call is TRBV7-6, the J call TRBJ2-2; maybe TRBD2 (6 bases). The V and J ends lost 6 bases and 5 bases respectively, with 16 bases between them. The CDR3 is 15 amino acids. CDR1 is SGHVS and CDR2 is FNYEAQ in the germline V gene. The CDR3 nucleotides are TGTGCCAGCAGGAGCTGGAGGGCCGGGACCGGGGAGCTGTTTTTT. Translation gives CASRSWRAGTGELFF.

The chain joins TRBV19 to TRBJ2-7; 7 bases match TRBD1. The CDR3 consists of 15 residues. Germline V gene lookup returns CDR1 LNHDA and CDR2 SQIVND (reference sequence). The J segment lost 0 bases and the V segment lost 4 bases, leaving 6 bases of the junction unmatched. In nucleotides, the CDR3 is TGTGCCAGTAGTAAAACCGGGACAGTCTCCTACGAGCAGTACTTC. The encoded protein is CASSKTGTVSYEQYF.

This clone appeared a few times. The genes are TRBV6-2 or TRBV6-3 and TRBJ2-2; TRBD2 is a possible D gene (6 bases). This CDR3 spans 17 amino acids. Germline assignment: CDR1 MNHEY and CDR2 SVGEGT. Trimming took 5 bases from V and 1 from J, leaving 17 bases between them. CDR3 nucleotides: TGTGCCAGCAGTGGACGGGGATGGAGGGAGAACACCGGGGAGCTGTTTTTT. Its protein product is CASSGRGWRENTGELFF.

The J gene is TRBJ2-1, the V gene TRBV11-3; D is ambiguous. The germline V gene has CDR1 SGHNT and CDR2 YENEEA. This CDR3 has 13 residues. V lost 6 bases and J lost 7, with 13 bases in between. CDR3 coding DNA: TGTGCCAGCAGGGGGAAAGAAGGGAATGAGCAGTTCTTC. Protein product: CASRGKEGNEQFF.

The chain carries TRBV11-2 and TRBJ2-5; maybe TRBD2 (5 bases). In germline, CDR1 is SGHAT, CDR2 FQNNGV. The CDR3 is 14 residues long. V was pared by 6 bases and J by 5 bases, with 16 bases between. The CDR3 is CASSSPTPGETQYF. CDR3 DNA sequence: TGTGCCAGCAGTTCCCCGACACCGGGGGAGACCCAGTACTTC.

The chain uses TRBV2 and TRBJ2-5, with a weak D call TRBD1 (6 bases). The CDR3 contains 15 residues. CDR1 and CDR2 (germline): SNHLY, FYNNEI. Trimming stripped 8 bases from V and 2 bases from J, with 18 bases between. CDR3 DNA: TGTGCCAGCGGCTTAGGGGGTTGGGGACAAGAGACCCAGTACTTC. It specifies CASGLGGWGQETQYF.

The gene calls are TRBV11-2 and TRBJ1-2, with D uncertain. V was shortened by 9 bases and J by 0 bases, with 14 bases between the two germline ends. Germline CDR1 and CDR2: SGHAT and FQNNGV. This CDR3 is built from 14 residues. CDR3 nucleotide sequence: TGTGCCAGTACCGTTAGGACCTCTAACTATGGCTACACCTTC. It codes for CASTVRTSNYGYTF.

In DNA form, the CDR3 reads TGTGCCAGCTCACCACGGGAAAGGAATGAAAAACTGTTTTTT. This encodes CASSPRERNEKLFF. The chain joins TRBV18 to TRBJ1-4, with unresolved D. The CDR3 sequence is 14 residues long. Trimming stripped 1 base from V and 5 bases from J, with 8 bases between. CDR1 and CDR2 (germline): KGHSH, LQKENI.

V is TRBV13 and J is TRBJ2-5; a weak D match, TRBD2 (7 bases). Trimming took 5 bases from V and 4 from J, leaving 23 bases between them. The CDR3 has 17 residues. Germline loops: CDR1 PRHDT, CDR2 FYEKMQ (reference sequence). CDR3 sequence: CASSIKRGGPLGETQYF. CDR3 bases: TGTGCCAGCAGCATAAAAAGGGGGGGGCCTTTGGGAGAGACCCAGTACTTC.

This chain uses TRBV23-1 with TRBJ2-7; 10 nucleotides agree with TRBD2. TRBV23-1 is identified as an open reading frame with a role that is uncertain. V shed 4 bases, J shed 6 bases, and the junction held 12 bases outside the gene matches. The CDR3 contains 16 residues. CDR3 sequence (DNA): TGCGCCAGCAGTCCCCCCCCACTAGCGGGACCACTCGAGCAGTACTTC. It specifies CASSPPPLAGPLEQYF.

The chain links TRBV7-9 to TRBJ2-5; possible D gene TRBD1, 6 bases. The length of the CDR3 is 14 residues. Per the germline V gene, CDR1 is SEHNR and CDR2 is FQNEAQ (reference sequence). Trimming pared 5 bases from V and 5 bases from J, leaving 15 bases between. The CDR3 DNA sequence: TGTGCCAGCAGCGCAGGACAGCCTGGCGAGACCCAGTACTTC. Translating it yields CASSAGQPGETQYF.